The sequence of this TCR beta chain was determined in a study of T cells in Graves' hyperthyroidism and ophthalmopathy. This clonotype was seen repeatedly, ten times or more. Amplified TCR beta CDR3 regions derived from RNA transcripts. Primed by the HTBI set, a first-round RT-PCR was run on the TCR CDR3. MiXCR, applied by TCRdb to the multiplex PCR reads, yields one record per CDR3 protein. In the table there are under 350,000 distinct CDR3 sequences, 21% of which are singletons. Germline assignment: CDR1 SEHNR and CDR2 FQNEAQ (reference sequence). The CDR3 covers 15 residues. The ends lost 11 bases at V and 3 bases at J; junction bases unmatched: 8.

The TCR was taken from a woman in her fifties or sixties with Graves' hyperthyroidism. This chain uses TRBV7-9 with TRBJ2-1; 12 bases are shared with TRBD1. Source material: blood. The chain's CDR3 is CAHPGTGGVYNEQFF. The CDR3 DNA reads TGTGCCCACCCGGGGACAGGGGGCGTCTACAATGAGCAGTTCTTC.